The rows below give T cell receptor beta chains drawn from one sample of a study of long-term antiretroviral therapy in people with HIV. Assay: immunoSEQ multiplex PCR; the TCRdb copy retains only in-frame clones and omits some. In the table there are roughly 38,000 clones, 80% to 90% of which are singletons. The sample in question was unsorted PBMCs, obtained 0.3 years after starting antiretroviral therapy. The source of these receptors is a man between 18 and 29 years old with HIV. The conserved cysteine and the conserved F or W are not part of the CDR3 here. The order of the fields is J gene, CDR3 length, V gene, CDR3 protein.

>TRBJ1-1|13|TRBV18
ASSPYQGSNTEAF
>TRBJ1-1|12|TRBV5-1
ASSEVGPGTEAF
>TRBJ2-2|13|TRBV7-2
ASSLFTGNTGELF
>TRBJ1-5|13|TRBV7-9
ASSLSGPDNQPQH
>TRBJ1-1|12|TRBV5-6
ASSTQGTVTEAF
>TRBJ2-7|10|TRBV29-1
SVGQPGNEQY
>TRBJ2-3|13|TRBV6-4
ASSYQAGGLDTQY
>TRBJ1-1|12|TRBV7-8
ASSTRGVGTEAF
>TRBJ2-1|12|TRBV28
ASTGQGAYNEQF
>TRBJ1-2|17|TRBV2
ASTRRRYFGSAFSYGYT
>TRBJ1-2|12|TRBV9
ASSADNRNYGYT
>TRBJ2-7|12|TRBV7-6
ASSPVPRSYEQY
>TRBJ1-2|12|TRBV2
ASSNRDRVYGYT
>TRBJ2-5|13|TRBV13
ASSYLSGPEKTQY
>TRBJ2-1|14|TRBV18
ASQPLDRGLNNEQF
>TRBJ2-5|13|TRBV30
AWRNRGLGWKTQY
>TRBJ2-1|13|TRBV5-4
ASSRGTSGTNEQF
>TRBJ2-1|12|TRBV6-4
ASSERDDYNEQF
>TRBJ2-7|11|TRBV5-1
ASSHNQGAEQY
>TRBJ1-4|12|TRBV12-5
ASGQQGAVEKLF
>TRBJ2-3|12|TRBV5-1
ASSPGTSTDTQY
>TRBJ2-3|15|TRBV5-4
ASSLHLPSGGRDTQY
>TRBJ2-7|13|TRBV4-1
ASSQDPGALYEQY
>TRBJ2-5|13|TRBV29-1
SVAAADSYQETQY
>TRBJ2-7|11|TRBV6-1
ASSVRVSYEQY
>TRBJ1-2|13|TRBV19
ASSIDPWRVDGYT
>TRBJ2-7|12|TRBV27
ASSHKAVTYEQY
>TRBJ2-1|11|TRBV29-1
SVGAGGPNEQF
>TRBJ1-2|13|TRBV6-5
ASSYLSRTGYGYT
>TRBJ2-2|11|TRBV5-1
ASSSQYTGELF
>TRBJ1-5|14|TRBV4-3
ASSQDRGLPNQPQH
>TRBJ2-7|11|TRBV4-1
ASSRKPGHEQY
>TRBJ2-2|11|TRBV10-1
ASSAQGAGELF
>TRBJ2-7|15|TRBV27
ASSSLLSGVISYEQY
>TRBJ2-3|14|TRBV9
ASSTRTSGLTDTQY
>TRBJ2-5|9|TRBV20-1
SASQQETQY
>TRBJ2-7|12|TRBV6-1
ASSERGGVREQY
>TRBJ2-1|14|TRBV11-2
ASSPTSGGWYNEQF
>TRBJ2-7|12|TRBV7-3
ASRSRDRVGEQY
>TRBJ1-3|12|TRBV18
ASSPGSTGNTIY
>TRBJ2-2|9|TRBV7-9
ASSRVGELF
>TRBJ1-3|13|TRBV4-1
ASSQSLGSGNTIY
>TRBJ1-1|12|TRBV2
ASSLQGGDTEAF
>TRBJ1-6|12|TRBV5-1
ASSAGNRDSPLH
>TRBJ1-5|16|TRBV5-1
ASSLGGGLGVFLKPQH
>TRBJ2-7|14|TRBV25-1
ASSDVTGGQGSEQY
>TRBJ1-1|12|TRBV6-1
ASSEITVGTEAF
>TRBJ2-7|12|TRBV11-1
ASSLGQGRYEQY